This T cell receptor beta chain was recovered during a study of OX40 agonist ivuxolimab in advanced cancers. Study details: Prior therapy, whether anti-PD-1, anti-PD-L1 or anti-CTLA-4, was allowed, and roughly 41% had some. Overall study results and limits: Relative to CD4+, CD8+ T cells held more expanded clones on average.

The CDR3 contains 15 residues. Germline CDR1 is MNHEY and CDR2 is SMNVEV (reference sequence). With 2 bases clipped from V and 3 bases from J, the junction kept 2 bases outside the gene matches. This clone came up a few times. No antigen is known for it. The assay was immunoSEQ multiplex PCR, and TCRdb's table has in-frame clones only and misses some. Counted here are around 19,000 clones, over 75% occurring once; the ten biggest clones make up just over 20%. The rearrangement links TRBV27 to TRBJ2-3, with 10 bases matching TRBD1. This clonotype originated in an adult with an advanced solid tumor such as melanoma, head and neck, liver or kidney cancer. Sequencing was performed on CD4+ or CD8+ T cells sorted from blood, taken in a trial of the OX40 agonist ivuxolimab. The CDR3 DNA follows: TGTGCCAGCAGTTTAGGGACAGGGGCTACAGATACGCAGTATTTT. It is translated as CASSLGTGATDTQYF.